This T cell receptor beta chain was sequenced in a study of cytomegalovirus exposure and HLA in healthy donors. The study ran its PCR with 60 Vbeta and 13 Jbeta primers. TCRdb keeps only in-frame clones here, not all; method: immunoSEQ multiplex PCR. The data show about 89,000 clones, roughly 85% seen once. The clonotype comes from a man between 40 and 49 years old in good health and CMV-seropositive. The material sequenced was PBMCs.

The CDR3: CASRAFSSGANVLTF. CDR3 nucleotides: TGTGCCAGTAGAGCCTTTAGCTCTGGGGCCAACGTCCTGACTTTC. The rearrangement uses TRBV19 and TRBJ2-6; no definite D call. Germline lookup yields CDR1 LNHDA and CDR2 SQIVND (reference sequence). Between the trimmed V and J ends, which lost 6 bases and 0 bases, there was a span of 9 bases. This CDR3 contains 15 residues. Full variable domain (rest looked up from reference TRBV19 and TRBJ2-6): DGGITQSPKYLFRKEGQNVTLSCEQNLNHDAMYWYRQDPGQGLRLIYYSQIVNDFQKGDIAEGYSVSREKKESFPLTVTSAQKNPTAFYLCASRAFSSGANVLTFGAGSRLTVL.